Sequencing of this T cell receptor beta chain was carried out in a study of vaccination effects on CD4 cells after COVID-19. Study summary: The study obtained samples from a couple of convalescent patients 16 days and one week before vaccination. Study outcomes and limitations: The study found marked clonal contraction of infection- and vaccine-induced clones late after vaccination.

Repertoires were generated with immunoSEQ multiplex PCR, while TCRdb's copy carries only in-frame clones and drops some. Of tens of thousands of clones detected, about 69% appear once; the ten largest clones hold under 30%. The CDR3 is 15 residues long. With V trimmed by 3 bases and J by 2 bases, 7 bases remained unmatched. Germline CDR1 and CDR2: DFQATT and SNEGSKA (reference sequence). This clone was seen a few times. The target antigen is unknown. Upon completion of about ten days in culture, CD4+ T cells were isolated. Half-medium replacement with IL-2 medium occurred on days 3 and 7. This chain connects TRBV20-1 to TRBJ2-1, with 7 bases fitting TRBD2. This clonotype was obtained from a human donor who had a prior SARS-CoV-2 infection. The sequences come from CD4+ T cells from PBMCs cultured without peptide, collected before COVID-19 vaccination. In nucleotides, the CDR3 is TGCAGTGCTAGTCCGTGGCGGGAGCCCTACAATGAGCAGTTCTTC. Its protein is CSASPWREPYNEQFF.